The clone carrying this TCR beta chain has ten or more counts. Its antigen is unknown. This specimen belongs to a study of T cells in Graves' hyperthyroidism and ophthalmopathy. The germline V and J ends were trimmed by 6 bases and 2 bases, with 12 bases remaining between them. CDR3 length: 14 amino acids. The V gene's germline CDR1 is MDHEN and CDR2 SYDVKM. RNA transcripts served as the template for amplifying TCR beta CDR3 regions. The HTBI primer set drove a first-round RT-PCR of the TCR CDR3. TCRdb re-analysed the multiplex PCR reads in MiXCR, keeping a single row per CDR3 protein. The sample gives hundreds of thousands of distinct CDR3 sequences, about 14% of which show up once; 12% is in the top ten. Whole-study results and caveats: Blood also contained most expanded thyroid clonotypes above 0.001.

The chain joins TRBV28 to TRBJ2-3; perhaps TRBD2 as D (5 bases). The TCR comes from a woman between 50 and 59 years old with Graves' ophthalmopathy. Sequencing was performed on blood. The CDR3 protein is CASSEDGITDTQYF. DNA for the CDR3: TGTGCCAGCAGCGAGGACGGGATCACAGATACGCAGTATTTT.